This TCR beta chain appears in the sequencing data of a study of blood T cells in healthy people across ages. Sample-barcoded 5' priming and a J-beta primer mix drove a second PCR of about 7 to 12 cycles. MiXCR was run by TCRdb on the 5' RACE reads, yielding one entry per CDR3 protein. The table has 550,000 to 700,000 distinct CDR3 sequences, approximately 25% seen once. The study, taken as a whole, reports: TCR beta diversity tracked closely with naive T cell percentage.

Germline-derived CDR1 and CDR2 are MNHEY and SVGEGT. The V gene lost 6 bases and the J gene lost 11 bases, with 16 bases spanning the gap. The CDR3 has 12 residues. This clonotype was seen many times. Its antigen is unknown. The chain is built from TRBV6-2 or TRBV6-3 and TRBJ2-5; D may correspond to TRBD1 or TRBD2 (5 bases each). The receptor comes from a woman between 65 and 79 years old in good health. Sequenced: blood. CDR3 DNA sequence: TGTGCCAGCAGCCAAGGGACGGAAGAGCAGTACTTC. Residues: CASSQGTEEQYF.